One and the same sample provided the 25 T cell receptor beta chains below, sequenced in a study of shared clonotypes between healthy human individuals. The assay was immunoSEQ multiplex PCR, and TCRdb's table has in-frame clones only and misses some. The sample lists some 2,000,000 clones; 95% were seen once. The sequencing input was naive CD4+ T cells sorted from blood. This sample's subset: CD45RA+ positively selected. These receptors were collected from a man aged 18 to 30 in good health.

A remark on this clone: A read error may be the cause here, since a much bigger clone is one base away. This same CDR3 is encoded by further DNA sequences in the sample. The DNA for the CDR3 is TGTGCCAGCAGTGAGGGGGAGACCCAGTACTTC. Encoded protein: CASSEGETQYF. The V call is TRBV6-1, the J call TRBJ2-5; no definite D call. The CDR3 consists of 11 residues. Germline lookup yields CDR1 MNHNS and CDR2 SASEGT. V dropped 3 bases and J dropped 5 bases, with 4 bases sitting between them.

The chain joins TRBV2 to TRBJ2-7, with TRBD1 matching over 7 bases. Germline V lookup: CDR1 SNHLY, CDR2 FYNNEI. CDR3 length: 14 amino acids. V trimming: 7 bases; J trimming: 0 bases; junction bases outside the gene matches: 6. CDR3 bases: TGTGCCAGCACGACAGGGACGAACTCCTACGAGCAGTACTTC. This codes for CASTTGTNSYEQYF.

The chain is built from TRBV5-1 and TRBJ2-3; D remains ambiguous. Trimming took 0 bases from V and 1 from J, leaving 6 bases between them. The CDR3 spans 14 residues. Germline V lookup: CDR1 SGHRS, CDR2 YFSETQ. The CDR3 nucleotides read TGCGCCAGCAGCTTGGGGGCGGGCACAGATACGCAGTATTTT. Its protein product is CASSLGAGTDTQYF.

The gene calls are TRBV19 and TRBJ1-6; weak D call: TRBD1 (5 bases). V dropped 5 bases and J dropped 4 bases, with 15 bases sitting between them. In germline, CDR1 is LNHDA, CDR2 SQIVND (reference sequence). The CDR3 runs 16 residues. In DNA, the CDR3 is TGTGCCAGTAGTCCGGAACCGACAGCATATAATTCACCCCTCCACTTT. It is translated as CASSPEPTAYNSPLHF.

The chain uses TRBV12-5 and TRBJ2-5; D may match TRBD1 or TRBD2 (8 bases each). V lost 0 bases to trimming and J lost 1 base, with 21 bases between them. Germline lookup yields CDR1 LGHNT and CDR2 FRNRAP. This CDR3 is 19 amino acids long. The CDR3 DNA reads TGTGCTAGTGGTTTGGTACTTCGGGGGGGACAGGCCTTCCAAGAGACCCAGTACTTC. Amino acids: CASGLVLRGGQAFQETQYF.

This chain joins TRBV27 and TRBJ2-3, with a weak D call TRBD1 (6 bases). The CDR3 is 16 amino acids. V was cut by 3 bases and J by 1 base, with 14 bases left in between. Per germline, CDR1 MNHEY and CDR2 SMNVEV (reference sequence). CDR3 protein: CASSFNPGTRTDTQYF. In DNA, the CDR3 is TGTGCCAGCAGTTTTAATCCCGGGACACGCACAGATACGCAGTATTTT.

The chain joins TRBV29-1 to TRBJ2-4, with no clear D. V was shortened by 7 bases and J by 1 base, with 8 bases between the two germline ends. The CDR3 runs to 12 residues. Germline V gives CDR1 SQVTM, CDR2 ANQGSEA. The CDR3 DNA reads TGCAGCGCCTGGTTGGCCAAAAACATTCAGTACTTC. Protein: CSAWLAKNIQYF.

The CDR3 DNA is TGCGCCAGCAGCTTGGAACCCAGGGCCGGAAACACCATATATTTT. Residues: CASSLEPRAGNTIYF. This chain connects TRBV5-1 to TRBJ1-3; D might be TRBD1 (5 bases). The germline CDR1 and CDR2 sequences are SGHRS and YFSETQ. The length of the CDR3 is 15 residues. V was pared by 0 bases and J by 4 bases, with 11 bases between.

The rearrangement joins TRBV7-8 to TRBJ1-3; D is perhaps TRBD1 (5 bases). Germline CDR1 and CDR2: SGHVS and FQNEAQ. The CDR3 length is 19 residues. V gave up 2 bases and J gave up 0 bases, with 20 bases separating them. CDR3 DNA sequence: TGTGCCAGCAGCTTAAGGCCTAGGGACCTACAGCCCTCTGGAAACACCATATATTTT. Amino acids: CASSLRPRDLQPSGNTIYF.

V gene TRBV2 combines with J gene TRBJ1-6; 10 nucleotides match TRBD1. V trimming: 5 bases; J trimming: 6 bases; junction bases outside the gene matches: 10. In germline, CDR1 is SNHLY, CDR2 FYNNEI. CDR3 length equals 17 residues. Written as DNA, the CDR3 is TGTGCCAGCAGTACCCCCAGGGACAGGGGTACTAATTCACCCCTCCACTTT. This encodes CASSTPRDRGTNSPLHF.

The gene calls are TRBV4-1 and TRBJ2-2; unclear D gene. Germline V gives CDR1 MGHRA, CDR2 YSYEKL. The CDR3 runs to 13 residues. V was trimmed by 4 bases and J by 7 bases, leaving 10 bases between them. The CDR3 loop is CASSRDGRGELFF. CDR3 in DNA: TGCGCCAGCAGCCGGGATGGCCGCGGGGAGCTGTTTTTT.

This clone was seen a single time. The chain joins TRBV19 to TRBJ1-4, with D possibly matching TRBD1 (5 bases). Germline V lookup: CDR1 LNHDA, CDR2 SQIVND (reference sequence). The CDR3 runs 17 residues. The germline V and J ends were trimmed by 4 bases and 0 bases, with 15 bases remaining between them. CDR3 protein: CASSTETGGTTNEKLFF. CDR3 coding DNA: TGTGCCAGTAGTACAGAGACGGGGGGAACAACTAATGAAAAACTGTTTTTT.

This chain links TRBV5-4 with TRBJ2-3, with D perhaps TRBD2 (6 bases). There are 14 residues in the CDR3. Looked up from germline, CDR1 is SGHNT and CDR2 is YYREEE (reference sequence). Trimming cost V 4 bases and J 3 bases, with 12 bases left between them. The CDR3: CASSRRRETDTQYF. The CDR3 coding sequence is TGTGCCAGCAGCCGACGGAGGGAAACAGATACGCAGTATTTT. Using reference TRBV5-4 and TRBJ2-3 for the parts outside the CDR3, the full variable domain is ETGVTQSPTHLIKTRGQQVTLRCSSQSGHNTVSWYQQALGQGPQFIFQYYREEENGRGNFPPRFSGLQFPNYSSELNVNALELDDSALYLCASSRRRETDTQYFGPGTRLTVL.

This clone was counted a single time. The chain uses TRBV6-5 and TRBJ1-4; D perhaps matches TRBD1 (5 bases). Trimming removed 6 bases from V and 3 bases from J, with 11 bases in between. The germline gives CDR1 MNHEY, CDR2 SVGAGI. The CDR3 consists of 14 residues. The chain's CDR3 is CASRPRGANEKLFF. In DNA, the CDR3 is TGTGCCAGCAGGCCTCGGGGGGCTAATGAAAAACTGTTTTTT.

The chain couples TRBV30 to TRBJ1-5; D gene uncertain. The CDR3 extends over 17 amino acids. V was shortened by 3 bases and J by 0 bases, with 18 bases between the two germline ends. Germline V CDR1 and CDR2: GTSNPN, SVGIG (reference sequence). CDR3 residues: CAWRLLGDLASNQPQHF. Here the CDR3 DNA reads TGTGCCTGGAGACTCTTGGGAGATTTGGCTAGCAATCAGCCCCAGCATTTT.

V is TRBV7-2 and J is TRBJ2-7; TRBD1 aligns across 7 bases. The trim removed 5 bases at V and 0 bases at J, leaving 7 bases unmatched. The CDR3 length is 15 residues. Germline lookup yields CDR1 SGHTA and CDR2 FQGNSA. CDR3 protein: CASSSQQGSSYEQYF. The CDR3 DNA sequence: TGTGCCAGCAGCAGTCAACAGGGGAGCTCCTACGAGCAGTACTTC.

This chain uses TRBV2 with TRBJ2-2; no definite D call. CDR1 is SNHLY and CDR2 is FYNNEI in the germline V gene. CDR3 length equals 15 residues. V lost 6 bases, J lost 0 bases, and 11 bases lay in between. The chain's CDR3 is CASSAQEPNTGELFF. The CDR3 DNA is TGTGCCAGCAGCGCCCAGGAGCCGAACACCGGGGAGCTGTTTTTT.

The chain carries TRBV11-2 and TRBJ2-7, with TRBD1 matching over 9 bases. Germline CDR1 SGHAT, CDR2 FQNNGV. Losses at the gene ends were 5 bases for V and 7 bases for J; bases not matched to a gene: 9. The CDR3 sequence is 14 residues long. The CDR3, as DNA: TGTGCCAGCAGCCTACAGGGGGCGCTACGAGAGCAGTACTTC. It yields the protein CASSLQGALREQYF.

The V call is TRBV30, the J call TRBJ2-3; D may be TRBD1 (7 bases). Trimming left V 4 bases short and J 0 bases short, with 14 bases between. CDR1 is GTSNPN, CDR2 SVGIG, per germline (reference sequence). The CDR3 totals 15 residues. This chain's CDR3 is CAWTFSGGSTDTQYF. In DNA, the CDR3 is TGTGCCTGGACCTTCTCAGGGGGGAGCACAGATACGCAGTATTTT.

The gene calls are TRBV28 and TRBJ2-3; D uncertain. The CDR3 sequence is 13 residues long. Germline V lookup: CDR1 MDHEN, CDR2 SYDVKM. V lost 8 bases to trimming and J lost 2 bases, with 11 bases between them. In DNA form, the CDR3 reads TGTGCCAGCGGAGTCCTCGCCACAGATACGCAGTATTTT. Its translation is CASGVLATDTQYF.

In its sample, this clone was seen once. The chain couples TRBV5-3 to TRBJ2-1; tentative D call: TRBD2 (6 bases). TRBV5-3 is sorted into the ORF group, with uncertain function. V shed 4 bases and J shed 15 bases, with 8 bases lying between them. This CDR3 region has 9 residues. The chain's CDR3 is CARSAEGFF. DNA for the CDR3: TGTGCCAGAAGCGCGGAGGGGTTCTTC.

The chain joins TRBV5-1 to TRBJ2-3; TRBD2 matches at 7 bases. V shed 4 bases, J shed 2 bases, and the junction held 4 bases outside the gene matches. Germline V lookup: CDR1 SGHRS, CDR2 YFSETQ. The CDR3 runs to 14 residues. In DNA, the CDR3 is TGCGCCAGCAGCCCGGGACTAAACACAGATACGCAGTATTTT. It encodes CASSPGLNTDTQYF. The whole variable domain, filled in from reference TRBV5-1 and TRBJ2-3, reads KAGVTQTPRYLIKTRGQQVTLSCSPISGHRSVSWYQQTPGQGLQFLFEYFSETQRNKGNFPGRFSGRQFSNSRSEMNVSTLELGDSALYLCASSPGLNTDTQYFGPGTRLTVL.

The rearrangement links TRBV2 to TRBJ2-3; 9 nucleotides match TRBD2. The CDR3 spans 16 residues. With 5 bases clipped from V and 1 base from J, the junction kept 7 bases outside the gene matches. From germline, CDR1 is SNHLY and CDR2 FYNNEI. In DNA form, the CDR3 reads TGTGCCAGCAGTACCAAAGCGGGAGGTGGCACAGATACGCAGTATTTT. Encoded protein: CASSTKAGGGTDTQYF.

The V gene is TRBV12-5, the J gene TRBJ2-7, with D perhaps matching TRBD1 (5 bases). V lost 2 bases and J 2 bases, leaving 16 bases between the germline ends. CDR3 length: 16 amino acids. The germline V gene encodes CDR1 LGHNT and CDR2 FRNRAP. CDR3 loop: CASGLTSGHGTYEQYF. CDR3 nucleotide sequence: TGTGCTAGTGGTTTGACCTCCGGACACGGCACCTACGAGCAGTACTTC.

The V and J genes are TRBV7-9 and TRBJ1-6; D is unresolved. Trimming took 0 bases from V and 8 from J, leaving 17 bases between them. The CDR3 runs 17 residues. Per germline, CDR1 SEHNR and CDR2 FQNEAQ (reference sequence). CDR3 nucleotide sequence: TGTGCCAGCAGCTTAGCAAGTGTATCAGTTACAGATTCACCCCTCCACTTT. Its translation is CASSLASVSVTDSPLHF.